This note documents a single T cell receptor beta chain sequence. What this receptor recognizes is not known. Base qualities are missing; no much larger clone stands one base away. TCRbeta CDR3 regions were amplified from genomic DNA by means of the immunoSEQ Assay, a bias-controlled multiplex PCR. Per the original workflow: Nucleated cell counts per sample were estimated from amplification of reference gene primers within the assay. To quantify the absolute abundance of each unique TCRbeta CDR3 rearrangement, sequence reads were collapsed and filtered. Productive Simpson clonality was computed per sample as the square root of Simpson's diversity index over productive rearrangements. The immuneACCESS repertoire file appears here via TCRdb, limited to in-frame rearrangements. These files lack a portion of the clones; in checked studies, under half of the deficit traces to unresolved V genes, and the cause of the others is not known. Clone size and V and J calls were adopted from that table, with D and trimming inferred from the DNA. Present in this sample are approximately 200,000 clones, around 88% of which were seen just once. The top ten clonotypes cover approximately 4.8% of the sample.

In the germline V gene, CDR1 corresponds to KGHDR and CDR2 to SFDVKD. Trimming costs V 9 bases and J 2 bases, and their ends lie 5 bases apart. Counted from cysteine to phenylalanine, this CDR3 has 11 amino acids. CDR3 DNA is the only sequence kept; it has 33 bases, read in frame from the first base. This record comes from a study of blood T cell repertoires in COVID-19 (dated by TCRdb to 2020 to 2022). Regarding the complete study: Collaborator samples came from the United States, Italy and Spain and covered acute and convalescent phases of COVID-19. The prospective study material was composed of cDNA or gDNA derived from T cells, B-cell-depleted T cells, or PBMCs. Deeply sampled blood TCRbeta repertoires from subjects exposed to, actively infected with, or recovered from COVID-19 were included in the dataset. A freely available public database, intended as a resource for researchers studying the immune response to SARS-CoV-2, is where the repertoires were released. The samples were drawn from the first 160 participants of the ongoing ImmuneRACE study and from under 1,500 subjects provided by 6 global collaborators. The sample metadata nearly always contained a de-identified subject ID, COVID-19 status, age in years and sex. Where HLA class I and class II types were available, the types were taken from metadata supplied by the sample provider, not from assay-based typing. What the authors observed across the whole study: The quantity of clinical and demographic metadata differed by source and by participant and was supplied without curation.

Enrolling through a virtual design, the prospective study's participants ranged in age from roughly 18 to 89 years and lived across about two dozen United States geographic areas. Cohort assignment in the prospective study relied on participant-reported clinical history from a screening survey and a study questionnaire. Exposed participants were defined as having been in contact with someone with a PCR-confirmed or clinician-diagnosed COVID-19 case within 2 weeks of study entry. In the prospective study, mobile phlebotomists collected whole blood, serum and a nasopharyngeal or oropharyngeal swab from each participant. Additional blood draws and questionnaires over an approximately 2-month period could optionally be provided by prospective study participants. Before DNA extraction, prospective study blood samples were shipped either frozen or at room temperature.

The sample consisted of PBMCs or T cells enriched from blood (not recorded which). The origin of this receptor is a woman aged 25 to 39 who had been exposed to COVID-19. The sequence is built from TRBV24-1 and TRBJ2-3; the D gene is unclear. The CDR3 protein is CATSYTDTQYF. The nucleotide sequence reads TGTGCCACCTCCTACACAGATACGCAGTATTTT.